Below are 27 T cell receptor beta chains sequenced from a single sample in a study of identical twins. MiXCR, run by TCRdb on the 5' RACE reads, gives a single entry per CDR3 protein. Among 1.5 million or so distinct CDR3 sequences listed, roughly 35% were seen once. The specimen sequenced was cord blood. Source of these receptors: a newborn girl in good health.

There are many counts of this clonotype. The gene calls are TRBV12-3 or TRBV12-4 and TRBJ2-7; 9 bases are shared with TRBD1. After removal of 4 bases from V and 3 bases from J, the junction contained 4 bases not matched to a gene. This CDR3 is built from 14 residues. DNA of the CDR3: TGTGCCAGCAGTTCTCGGGACAGGGACTACGAGCAGTACTTC. Protein: CASSSRDRDYEQYF.

This chain uses TRBV7-9 with TRBJ1-1; D is perhaps TRBD1 (5 bases). Trimming took 2 bases from V and 4 from J, leaving 17 bases between them. This CDR3 has 16 amino acids. Germline CDR1 reads SEHNR; CDR2 reads FQNEAQ (reference sequence). In DNA, the CDR3 is TGTGCCAGCAGCTTAAAATCAATCAGGGTTAGCACTGAAGCTTTCTTT. This sequence encodes CASSLKSIRVSTEAFF.

This clonotype was observed a few times. This chain uses TRBV2 with TRBJ1-5; the match to TRBD1 covers 8 bases. This CDR3 has 17 residues. The V segment lost 0 bases and the J segment 7 bases; nucleotides outside the gene matches: 11. Germline assignment: CDR1 SNHLY and CDR2 FYNNEI. The CDR3 region is CASSEALRQGRRQPQHF. DNA for the CDR3: TGTGCCAGCAGTGAAGCGCTTCGACAGGGGAGGAGGCAGCCCCAGCATTTT.

CDR3: CASSYRRNNSPLHF. The CDR3 DNA reads TGTGCCAGCAGTTACAGGCGGAATAATTCACCCCTCCACTTT. The J gene is TRBJ1-6, the V gene TRBV6-2 or TRBV6-3, with D unclear. CDR1 is MNHEY and CDR2 is SVGEGT in the germline V gene. This CDR3 has 14 residues. Trimming removed 2 bases at V and 5 bases at J, with 7 bases between.

There are many counts of this clonotype. V and J are TRBV25-1 and TRBJ1-2; tentatively, D is TRBD1 (6 bases). The CDR3 is 12 amino acids. Germline CDR1 is MGHDK and CDR2 is SYGVNS. V was shortened by 7 bases and J by 4 bases, with 10 bases between the two germline ends. The CDR3 is CASKDSLYGYTF. For the CDR3, the DNA is TGTGCCAGCAAGGACAGCCTCTATGGCTACACCTTC.

With respect to this clonotype: A read error is possible here, since a much larger clone lies one base away. V usage is TRBV28 and J usage is TRBJ2-5; TRBD2 aligns across 12 bases. Germline V gives CDR1 MDHEN, CDR2 SYDVKM. This CDR3 comprises 16 residues. This CDR3 is CTSSRTSGRYQETQYF. As DNA, the CDR3 is TGTACCAGCAGCCGAACTAGCGGGAGGTACCAAGAGACCCAGTACTTC.

V and J are TRBV5-5 and TRBJ1-3; D is unclear. There are 17 residues in the CDR3. In germline, CDR1 is SGHKS, CDR2 YYEKEE (reference sequence). V gave up 0 bases and J gave up 4 bases, with 17 bases separating them. This CDR3 reads CASSLAPGNIRGNTIYF. CDR3 nucleotide sequence: TGTGCCAGCAGCTTGGCCCCGGGCAACATCCGCGGAAACACCATATATTTT.

V usage is TRBV6-1 and J usage is TRBJ1-2; 12 positions match TRBD1. CDR3 length: 15 residues. CDR1 and CDR2 (germline): MNHNS, SASEGT. The junction had 4 bases not matched to a gene; V was cut back by 4 bases and J by 4 bases. CDR3 in DNA: TGTGCCAGCAGTGTTTTGGGACAGGGGGCCTATGGCTACACCTTC. The encoded protein is CASSVLGQGAYGYTF.

J is TRBJ2-7 and V is TRBV20-1; D gene unclear. Deletions cut 2 bases from V and 2 bases from J, with 10 bases between. The CDR3 is 13 amino acids. CDR1 DFQATT and CDR2 SNEGSKA come from the germline V gene (reference sequence). CDR3 sequence (DNA): TGCAGTGCTAGATCGACATTGACCTACGAGCAGTACTTC. It codes for CSARSTLTYEQYF.

This clonotype occurred a few times. The J gene is TRBJ1-2, the V gene TRBV12-3 or TRBV12-4, with TRBD1 matching 7 bases. With 1 base clipped from V and 2 bases from J, the junction kept 13 bases outside the gene matches. The CDR3 is 18 residues long. CDR3 amino acids: CASSLGVGGTDLNYGYTF. The CDR3 coding sequence is TGTGCCAGCAGTTTAGGGGTAGGTGGGACAGATCTCAACTATGGCTACACCTTC.

The table lists this clonotype with a count of one. The chain recombines TRBV7-2 with TRBJ1-6; possible D gene TRBD1, 5 bases. The germline V gene encodes CDR1 SGHTA and CDR2 FQGNSA. The V end lost 5 bases, the J end lost 10 bases, and 15 bases lay between the germline ends. The CDR3 runs 14 residues. The CDR3 spells CASSAREVRSPLHF. The CDR3 DNA is TGTGCCAGCAGCGCCAGGGAAGTGCGGTCACCCCTCCACTTT.

In this sample, this clonotype turned up once. The chain has TRBV12-3 or TRBV12-4 and TRBJ2-3; 7 bases are shared with TRBD2. The J segment lost 1 base and the V segment lost 11 bases, leaving 12 bases of the junction unmatched. This CDR3 contains 15 residues. The CDR3 DNA is TGTGCCTGCACCCGACTAGGGAGGGGCACAGATACGCAGTATTTT. Amino acids: CACTRLGRGTDTQYF.

CDR3 nucleotide sequence: TGTGCCAGCAGCAGAAGTAGCGGGGACTACGAGCAGTACTTC. Translated: CASSRSSGDYEQYF. The rearrangement links TRBV12-3 or TRBV12-4 to TRBJ2-7; 8 nucleotides match TRBD2. The CDR3 runs to 14 residues. V shed 6 bases, J shed 3 bases, and the junction held 7 bases outside the gene matches.

Points on this clonotype: The junction differs from germline at one of its ends, possibly a read error. V and J are TRBV18 and TRBJ2-2, with D unresolved. CDR3 length: 13 residues. Per germline, CDR1 KGHSH and CDR2 LQKENI. This CDR3 reads CASSQTHTRELFF. The CDR3 bases are TGTGCCAGCTCACAGACCCACACCAGGGAGCTGTTTTTT.

With regard to this clonotype: At one end the junction does not follow the germline gene, possibly because of a read error. V gene TRBV29-1 combines with J gene TRBJ2-3, with D tentatively TRBD1 (6 bases). The CDR3 consists of 13 residues. CDR1 and CDR2 from the germline V gene are SQVTM and ANQGSEA. The CDR3 DNA is TGCAGCGTTGAATTGGGGGCCGGGGATACGCACTATTTT. This sequence encodes CSVELGAGDTHYF.

This clonotype was seen a handful of times. The V call is TRBV5-1, the J call TRBJ2-1; D is tentatively TRBD1 or TRBD2 (6 bases each). The germline gives CDR1 SGHRS, CDR2 YFSETQ. The CDR3 runs 20 residues. V lost 0 bases, J lost 0 bases, and 22 bases lay in between. In DNA form, the CDR3 reads TGCGCCAGCAGCTTGGCCGGGACGGTTACGGGGGCGACCTCCTACAATGAGCAGTTCTTC. Residues: CASSLAGTVTGATSYNEQFF.

This clonotype was observed many times. This chain joins TRBV3-1 and TRBJ2-7; D tentatively reads TRBD1 or TRBD2 (5 bases each). The V end was cut by 1 base, the J end by 0 bases, with 7 bases between. Germline V CDR1 and CDR2: LGHDT, YNNKEL (reference sequence). The CDR3 runs 14 residues. CDR3 sequence reads: CASSQGDGSYEQYF. The CDR3 region has the DNA TGTGCCAGCAGCCAAGGGGACGGCTCCTACGAGCAGTACTTC.

The chain joins TRBV6-1 to TRBJ1-1; D not resolved. The V and J ends lost 7 bases and 4 bases respectively, with 16 bases between them. Germline V gene data show CDR1 as MNHNS and CDR2 as SASEGT. The CDR3 sequence is 14 residues long. The CDR3 spells CASIHGPAGTEAFF. CDR3 nucleotide sequence: TGTGCCAGCATCCACGGGCCGGCGGGCACTGAAGCTTTCTTT.

Only a few counts were recorded for this clonotype. The genes are TRBV12-3 or TRBV12-4 and TRBJ1-6, with TRBD1 identical over 7 bases. Trimming cost V 4 bases and J 8 bases; bases outside gene matches: 11. The CDR3 totals 16 residues. CDR3 sequence reads: CASSSPYRGPYSPLHF. CDR3 nucleotides: TGTGCCAGCAGTTCCCCATACAGGGGTCCCTATTCACCCCTCCACTTT.

The CDR3 spells CASSPDSSHINEQYF. The CDR3 region has the DNA TGTGCCAGCAGCCCGGACTCCAGCCATATCAATGAGCAGTACTTC. J is TRBJ2-7 and V is TRBV4-2; weak D call: TRBD2 (5 bases). The CDR3 loop spans 15 amino acids. CDR1 is LGHNA and CDR2 is YNFKEQ in the germline V gene. V shed 4 bases and J shed 7 bases, with 20 bases lying between them.

V is TRBV20-1 and J is TRBJ2-5; the match to TRBD2 covers 11 bases. Per the germline V gene, CDR1 is DFQATT and CDR2 is SNEGSKA (reference sequence). This CDR3 region has 16 residues. The V gene end was trimmed by 6 bases and the J gene end by 3 bases; junction bases not matched to a gene: 12. Written as DNA, the CDR3 is TGCAGTGCCCCCACCCCGGGACTAGCGGTAAAAGAGACCCAGTACTTC. As protein: CSAPTPGLAVKETQYF.

The CDR3 region has the DNA TGTGCCAGCGAGGACGGGGGAGTTAGCTATGGCTACACCTTC. Translation gives CASEDGGVSYGYTF. The chain joins TRBV6-6 to TRBJ1-2, with a weak D call TRBD1 (5 bases). The CDR3 sequence is 14 residues long. The V gene lost 8 bases and the J gene lost 4 bases, with 17 bases spanning the gap. Germline CDR1 and CDR2: MNHNY and SVGAGI (reference sequence).

This sequence joins TRBV2 and TRBJ2-1, with 8 bases fitting TRBD2. V lost 2 bases to trimming and J lost 6 bases; unmatched junction nucleotides: 12. CDR3 length: 17 residues. CDR1 and CDR2 (germline): SNHLY, FYNNEI. The CDR3 DNA reads as TGTGCCAGCAGTGAAAATGGTCAAACTAGCGGAGTCAATGAGCAGTTCTTC. This sequence encodes CASSENGQTSGVNEQFF.

This clonotype has ten or more counts. This rearrangement joins TRBV7-9 to TRBJ2-1; D is uncertain. Germline V lookup: CDR1 SEHNR, CDR2 FQNEAQ (reference sequence). Trimming shortened V by 3 bases and J by 4 bases, and 13 bases separated the two germline ends. There are 15 residues in the CDR3. CDR3 sequence reads: CASSFSSGVYNEQFF. The CDR3 nucleotides are TGTGCCAGCAGCTTTTCGAGTGGAGTATACAATGAGCAGTTCTTC.

The chain uses TRBV5-4 and TRBJ2-7; 10 bases map to TRBD1. Germline loops: CDR1 SGHNT, CDR2 YYREEE (reference sequence). Germline trimming cut 5 bases from V and 5 bases from J; bases unmatched to any gene: 10. There are 15 residues in the CDR3. DNA of the CDR3: TGTGCCAGCAGAGATGGGACAGGGGTATTCCACGAGCAGTACTTC. Translated: CASRDGTGVFHEQYF.

This chain connects TRBV5-6 to TRBJ2-3; D ambiguous. The germline CDR1 and CDR2 sequences are SGHDT and YYEEEE. The CDR3 is made up of 14 amino acids. V lost 2 bases, J lost 2 bases, and 9 bases lay in between. The CDR3 region is CASSLRRYTDTQYF. CDR3 bases: TGTGCCAGCAGCTTACGAAGGTACACAGATACGCAGTATTTT.

The chain combines TRBV15 with TRBJ1-6; D not certain. V lost 0 bases and J 10 bases, leaving 10 bases between the germline ends. The CDR3 covers 14 residues. CDR1 is LNHNV and CDR2 is YYDKDF in the germline V gene (reference sequence). The CDR3 sequence: CATSRDPAGSPLHF. The CDR3, as DNA: TGTGCCACCAGCAGAGATCCGGCAGGCTCACCCCTCCACTTT.